This T cell receptor (beta chain) stems from a study of metastatic and nonmetastatic thyroid tumors. V was clipped by 2 bases and J by 3 bases, with 7 bases between them. Germline-derived CDR1 and CDR2 are MNHEY and SVGAGI. The CDR3 contains 14 residues. TCRdb ran MiXCR on the PCR reads. The sample has roughly 20,000 clones, about a third seen once. Thyroid surgery had not been preceded by any treatment in any patient. Sequenced: tumor tissue. J is TRBJ2-2 and V is TRBV6-5, with D perhaps TRBD1 or TRBD2 (5 bases each). The receptor's source is a female donor with papillary thyroid cancer or a benign thyroid nodule (not recorded which). Some clones in this sample may be carry-over from other donors' samples. CDR3 in DNA: TGTGCCAGCAGTTACGAGGGGTACACCGGGGAGCTGTTTTTT. The encoded protein is CASSYEGYTGELFF.